Below, 16 T cell receptor beta chains from the same sample are listed, as sequenced in a study of T cell responses to AZD1222 COVID-19 vaccine. Method: immunoSEQ multiplex PCR; TCRdb's copy keeps in-frame clones and lacks some. The table shows some 150,000 clones, with about 91% occurring only once. Specimen: peripheral blood, collected on day 0 of MenACWY control vaccination. All receptors derive from an adult in good health.

The V gene is TRBV3-1 (or the pseudogene TRBV3-2), the J gene TRBJ2-1; TRBD2 agrees at 12 bases. Germline CDR1 is LGHDT and CDR2 is YNNKEL (reference sequence). V lost 5 bases and J lost 7; bases outside the gene matches: 9. The CDR3 is made up of 16 amino acids. The CDR3 sequence: CASSIGLAGSKNEQFF. CDR3 in DNA: TGTGCCAGCAGCATCGGACTAGCGGGGAGCAAGAATGAGCAGTTCTTC.

The gene calls are TRBV23-1 and TRBJ1-3, with no clear D. TRBV23-1 falls under the ORF class, with uncertain function. The germline V and J ends were trimmed by 4 bases and 0 bases, with 10 bases remaining between them. CDR3 size: 15 residues. CDR3 nucleotide sequence: TGCGCCAGCAGTCCCAATCAGAGCTCTGGAAACACCATATATTTT. This encodes CASSPNQSSGNTIYF.

The V and J genes are TRBV3-1 (or the pseudogene TRBV3-2) and TRBJ1-3; D uncertain. V was shortened by 8 bases and J by 0 bases, with 11 bases between the two germline ends. The CDR3 covers 14 residues. Germline V lookup: CDR1 LGHDT, CDR2 YNNKEL (reference sequence). CDR3 sequence: CASSITTSGNTIYF. The CDR3 DNA sequence: TGTGCCAGCTCTATCACCACCTCTGGAAACACCATATATTTT.

The chain has TRBV11-3 and TRBJ2-1; D perhaps matches TRBD2 (5 bases). Germline CDR1 SGHNT, CDR2 YENEEA. The V end was cut by 5 bases, the J end by 6 bases, with 14 bases between. This CDR3 has 14 amino acids. CDR3 DNA sequence: TGTGCCAGCAGCCCGGTTCGGGGTGGCAATGAGCAGTTCTTC. Its translation: CASSPVRGGNEQFF.

The V call is TRBV3-1 (or the pseudogene TRBV3-2), the J call TRBJ2-1, with 13 bases matching TRBD2. The V gene end was trimmed by 5 bases and the J gene end by 2 bases; junction bases not matched to a gene: 12. From germline, CDR1 is LGHDT and CDR2 YNNKEL (reference sequence). The CDR3 has 19 amino acids. CDR3 DNA: TGTGCCAGCAGCACACTAGCGGGAGGGCGGATGGTCCCCTACAATGAGCAGTTCTTC. It codes for CASSTLAGGRMVPYNEQFF.

The chain employs TRBV27 and TRBJ1-1, with D uncertain. Between the trimmed V and J ends, which lost 5 bases and 11 bases, there was a span of 18 bases. CDR3 length: 13 amino acids. Germline loops: CDR1 MNHEY, CDR2 SMNVEV (reference sequence). The CDR3 loop reads CASSPANRDKAFF. The CDR3 DNA sequence: TGTGCCAGCAGTCCCGCCAACCGGGATAAGGCTTTCTTT.

The genes are TRBV27 and TRBJ1-1; D ambiguous. CDR3 length: 15 residues. CDR1 MNHEY and CDR2 SMNVEV come from the germline V gene (reference sequence). V lost 4 bases and J 4 bases, leaving 16 bases between the germline ends. CDR3 nucleotides: TGTGCCAGCAGTTCGGTCCGCGATTGGGGCACTGAAGCTTTCTTT. The encoded protein is CASSSVRDWGTEAFF.

This chain connects TRBV7-2 to TRBJ1-1, with D possibly being TRBD1 (5 bases). The CDR3 contains 13 residues. Germline V lookup: CDR1 SGHTA, CDR2 FQGNSA. V lost 3 bases, J lost 6 bases, and 11 bases lay in between. The CDR3 is CASSFVRDAEAFF. CDR3 bases: TGTGCCAGCAGCTTTGTCAGGGACGCTGAAGCTTTCTTT.

Written as DNA, the CDR3 is TGTGCCAGCAGCTTGGCAACGTCCTTCTCTGGAAACACCATATATTTT. Protein: CASSLATSFSGNTIYF. The rearrangement uses TRBV5-5 and TRBJ1-3; D unclear. Between the trimmed V and J ends, which lost 0 bases and 0 bases, there was a span of 10 bases. CDR3 size: 16 residues. The germline CDR1 and CDR2 sequences are SGHKS and YYEKEE (reference sequence).

The genes are TRBV19 and TRBJ1-2; no definite D call. Germline V gives CDR1 LNHDA, CDR2 SQIVND (reference sequence). The length of the CDR3 is 15 residues. V gave up 7 bases and J gave up 1 base, with 16 bases separating them. The DNA for the CDR3 is TGTGCCAGTAATATCGGCGGGCGGGGTAACTATGGCTACACCTTC. Amino acids: CASNIGGRGNYGYTF.

The V gene is TRBV2, the J gene TRBJ1-5; tentatively, D is TRBD1 (5 bases). Germline CDR1 SNHLY, CDR2 FYNNEI. Trimming stripped 6 bases from V and 3 bases from J, with 15 bases between. CDR3 length equals 15 residues. The DNA for the CDR3 is TGTGCCAGCAGCGCCTCCAGGGCCAACAATCAGCCCCAGCATTTT. It yields the protein CASSASRANNQPQHF.

The gene calls are TRBV7-2 and TRBJ1-3, with a weak D call TRBD1 (6 bases). Germline-derived CDR1 and CDR2 are SGHTA and FQGNSA. The germline V and J ends were trimmed by 6 bases and 4 bases, with 13 bases remaining between them. This CDR3 has 14 residues. Here the CDR3 DNA reads TGTGCCAGCAGTAGCGCAGGGGAAGGAAACACCATATATTTT. It codes for CASSSAGEGNTIYF. Full variable domain (rest looked up from reference TRBV7-2 and TRBJ1-3): GAGVSQSPSNKVTEKGKDVELRCDPISGHTALYWYRQSLGQGLEFLIYFQGNSAPDKSGLPSDRFSAERTGGSVSTLTIQRTQQEDSAVYLCASSSAGEGNTIYFGEGSWLTVV.

J is TRBJ1-4 and V is TRBV6-6; D remains unclear. The V and J ends lost 7 bases and 4 bases respectively, with 16 bases between them. CDR3 size: 15 residues. CDR1 is MNHNY, CDR2 SVGAGI, per germline (reference sequence). The CDR3 bases are TGTGCCAGCATGGGTAGGGAGGCGAGTAATGAAAAACTGTTTTTT. Amino acids: CASMGREASNEKLFF.

V usage is TRBV28 and J usage is TRBJ2-7, with TRBD2 matching over 9 bases. This CDR3 comprises 16 residues. J was trimmed by 2 bases and V by 7 bases; bases with no gene match: 12. Per germline, CDR1 MDHEN and CDR2 SYDVKM. In nucleotides, the CDR3 is TGTGCCAGCATCCCTGCAGGGCTAGCGGGAACCTACGAGCAGTACTTC. Encoded protein: CASIPAGLAGTYEQYF.

V usage is TRBV5-4 and J usage is TRBJ2-1; TRBD2 matches at 7 bases. Looked up from germline, CDR1 is SGHNT and CDR2 is YYREEE (reference sequence). J lost 5 bases, V lost 2 bases, and 10 bases had no gene match. The CDR3 is 16 amino acids. CDR3 coding DNA: TGTGCCAGCAGCTTAAATCTCCAGCGGGGAGACAATGAGCAGTTCTTC. This codes for CASSLNLQRGDNEQFF.

Remarks on this clone: The junction differs from germline at one of its ends, possibly a read error. The genes are TRBV7-7 and TRBJ2-5; 7 positions agree with TRBD2. Germline CDR1 and CDR2: SSHAT and FNYEAQ (reference sequence). The CDR3 runs to 13 residues. CDR3 in amino acids: CASSLVGGETQYF. CDR3 DNA sequence: TGTGCTAGCAGCTTAGTGGGAGGGGAGACCCAGTACTTC.